One sample yielded the 32 T cell receptor beta chains listed below, sequenced in a study of T cell responses to AZD1222 COVID-19 vaccine. This table comes from immunoSEQ multiplex PCR, and its TCRdb copy is limited to in-frame clones, with some not included. The sample records about 130,000 clones, 80% to 90% being singletons. The starting material was peripheral blood, obtained on day 0 of AZD1222 vaccination. These receptors were collected from an adult in good health.

This clone was seen only once. This chain uses TRBV27 with TRBJ1-2, with 9 bases matching TRBD1. This CDR3 contains 17 residues. V dropped 2 bases and J dropped 5; count of bases not matched to a gene: 12. CDR1 is MNHEY, CDR2 SMNVEV, per germline (reference sequence). The CDR3 bases are TGTGCCAGCAGTTTAGCTAGGGGAGAGGGACAGGGATATGGCTACACCTTC. This codes for CASSLARGEGQGYGYTF.

This clone was seen a few times. The chain links TRBV7-9 to TRBJ1-5, with 7 bases matching TRBD1. Losses at the gene ends were 5 bases for V and 5 bases for J; bases not matched to a gene: 6. The germline gives CDR1 SEHNR, CDR2 FQNEAQ (reference sequence). This CDR3 has 14 residues. The CDR3 DNA reads as TGTGCCAGCAGCCCCGACAGGGTCGATCAGCCCCAGCATTTT. Protein: CASSPDRVDQPQHF. Based on the CDR3 plus reference TRBV7-9 and TRBJ1-5, the full variable domain is DTGVSQNPRHKITKRGQNVTFRCDPISEHNRLYWYRQTLGQGPEFLTYFQNEAQLEKSRLLSDRFSAERPKGSFSTLEIQRTEQGDSAMYLCASSPDRVDQPQHFGDGTRLSIL.

The chain is built from TRBV15 and TRBJ1-5; 7 bases fit TRBD1. The CDR3 has 14 residues. Germline V lookup: CDR1 LNHNV, CDR2 YYDKDF (reference sequence). Losses at the gene ends were 9 bases for V and 0 bases for J; bases not matched to a gene: 5. CDR3 sequence reads: CATRDSHSNQPQHF. The CDR3 DNA reads TGTGCCACACGGGACAGCCATAGCAATCAGCCCCAGCATTTT.

The chain joins TRBV7-2 to TRBJ1-1; 7 bases align to TRBD1. The germline V gene has CDR1 SGHTA and CDR2 FQGNSA. The CDR3 has 14 residues. The junction had 8 bases not matched to a gene; V was cut back by 7 bases and J by 3 bases. Here the CDR3 reads CASKTQGYYTEAFF. The CDR3, as DNA: TGTGCCAGCAAAACACAGGGGTACTACACTGAAGCTTTCTTT.

In DNA, the CDR3 is TGTGCCTGGGTGGTCCAAAACATTCAGTACTTC. Its translation: CAWVVQNIQYF. The V and J genes are TRBV30 and TRBJ2-4; D is ambiguous. Looked up from germline, CDR1 is GTSNPN and CDR2 is SVGIG (reference sequence). This CDR3 spans 11 amino acids. V was pared by 5 bases and J by 5 bases, with 7 bases between.

V is TRBV28 and J is TRBJ1-1, with D hard to call. CDR3 size: 13 residues. Germline loops: CDR1 MDHEN, CDR2 SYDVKM. V was clipped by 8 bases and J by 1 base, with 11 bases between them. The CDR3 DNA reads as TGTGCCAGCTTTCCCAACTCGAACACTGAAGCTTTCTTT. Its translation is CASFPNSNTEAFF.

The genes are TRBV11-2 and TRBJ1-5; D is undetermined. With 1 base removed from V and 5 bases from J, the gap between germline ends came to 6 bases. In germline, CDR1 is SGHAT, CDR2 FQNNGV. The CDR3 totals 13 residues. The CDR3 here is CASSLVMDQPQHF. The CDR3 DNA reads TGTGCCAGCAGCTTAGTAATGGATCAGCCCCAGCATTTT.

The chain carries TRBV7-9 and TRBJ1-6; D remains ambiguous. V dropped 5 bases and J dropped 4 bases, with 12 bases sitting between them. Germline V gene data show CDR1 as SEHNR and CDR2 as FQNEAQ (reference sequence). The CDR3 consists of 15 residues. CDR3 nucleotide sequence: TGTGCCAGCAGCCAGAGGACTCAGTATAATTCACCCCTCCACTTT. It encodes CASSQRTQYNSPLHF.

This clone was found a few times. This chain uses TRBV3-1 (or the pseudogene TRBV3-2) with TRBJ1-1; no firm D call. The germline V and J ends were trimmed by 4 bases and 8 bases, with 14 bases remaining between them. From germline, CDR1 is LGHDT and CDR2 YNNKEL (reference sequence). The CDR3 covers 13 residues. CDR3 residues: CASSPIGRREAFF. CDR3 in DNA: TGTGCCAGCAGCCCCATAGGGAGGAGAGAAGCTTTCTTT.

This clone has just one count. The chain combines TRBV2 with TRBJ1-2; tentative D call: TRBD1 (6 bases). CDR3 length equals 14 residues. Germline V gene lookup returns CDR1 SNHLY and CDR2 FYNNEI. Trimming removed 3 bases from V and 8 bases from J, with 16 bases in between. DNA of the CDR3: TGTGCCAGCAGTGAGGGGGGGCCTTCCTTGGGCTACACCTTC. Its protein product is CASSEGGPSLGYTF.

The gene calls are TRBV18 and TRBJ1-1; 12 nucleotides agree with TRBD1. The J segment lost 4 bases and the V segment lost 4 bases, leaving 4 bases of the junction unmatched. The CDR3 contains 15 residues. The germline V gene encodes CDR1 KGHSH and CDR2 LQKENI. The CDR3: CASSRGQGAVTEAFF. CDR3 in DNA: TGTGCCAGCTCACGGGGACAGGGGGCGGTCACTGAAGCTTTCTTT.

The V and J genes are TRBV7-3 and TRBJ2-1; a possible D gene is TRBD2 (6 bases). Germline-derived CDR1 and CDR2 are SGHTA and FQGTGA. The CDR3 consists of 15 residues. Trimming stripped 5 bases from V and 1 base from J, with 12 bases between. The DNA for the CDR3 is TGTGCCAGCAGCCCCCTGGGGGGTTCCTACAATGAGCAGTTCTTC. Encoded protein: CASSPLGGSYNEQFF.

The table lists this clone with a few counts. The chain links TRBV11-3 to TRBJ2-1; D is tentatively TRBD1 or TRBD2 (6 bases each). Germline-derived CDR1 and CDR2 are SGHNT and YENEEA. This CDR3 is 14 amino acids long. With 3 bases removed from V and 6 bases from J, the gap between germline ends came to 12 bases. The CDR3 is CASSLGGAFNEQFF. In nucleotides, the CDR3 is TGTGCCAGCAGCTTGGGGGGCGCTTTCAATGAGCAGTTCTTC.

The chain is built from TRBV12-3 or TRBV12-4 and TRBJ2-2; D is uncertain. The V end lost 6 bases, the J end lost 4 bases, and 6 bases lay between the germline ends. The CDR3 has 12 amino acids. The CDR3 sequence is CASRRLTGELFF. The DNA for the CDR3 is TGTGCCAGCAGGCGTCTCACCGGGGAGCTGTTTTTT.

The chain is built from TRBV5-1 and TRBJ1-5; 10 bases are shared with TRBD1. There are 15 residues in the CDR3. Per the germline V gene, CDR1 is SGHRS and CDR2 is YFSETQ. V lost 4 bases and J lost 6; bases outside the gene matches: 7. The CDR3 DNA is TGCGCCAGCAGCGCGGGGACAGGGGACGCTCAGCCCCAGCATTTT. Its protein product is CASSAGTGDAQPQHF. The variable domain in full, completed from reference TRBV5-1 and TRBJ1-5, reads KAGVTQTPRYLIKTRGQQVTLSCSPISGHRSVSWYQQTPGQGLQFLFEYFSETQRNKGNFPGRFSGRQFSNSRSEMNVSTLELGDSALYLCASSAGTGDAQPQHFGDGTRLSIL.

This clone was recorded once. The chain recombines TRBV3-1 (or the pseudogene TRBV3-2) with TRBJ1-1, with a weak D call TRBD1 (6 bases). Deletions cut 1 base from V and 4 bases from J, with 10 bases between. The V gene's germline CDR1 is LGHDT and CDR2 YNNKEL (reference sequence). This CDR3 has 14 residues. CDR3 region: CASSQGGQVTEAFF. The CDR3 bases are TGTGCCAGCAGCCAAGGGGGGCAGGTCACTGAAGCTTTCTTT.

The CDR3 is CASSQDLSPYREAFF. The CDR3, as DNA: TGTGCCAGCAGCCAAGATTTGTCACCTTACAGGGAAGCTTTCTTT. The chain joins TRBV3-1 (or the pseudogene TRBV3-2) to TRBJ1-1; TRBD1 might be the D (5 bases). From germline, CDR1 is LGHDT and CDR2 YNNKEL (reference sequence). V was cut by 0 bases and J by 8 bases, with 16 bases left in between. CDR3 length equals 15 residues.

This chain links TRBV28 with TRBJ2-7; perhaps D is TRBD1 or TRBD2 (5 bases each). Germline V CDR1 and CDR2: MDHEN, SYDVKM. The CDR3 runs 14 residues. The germline V and J ends were trimmed by 2 bases and 6 bases, with 14 bases remaining between them. The CDR3 DNA reads TGTGCCAGCAGTTTAATGGGGCGTCGGGGCGAGCAGTACTTC. Amino acids: CASSLMGRRGEQYF. Full variable domain (remainder filled in from reference TRBV28 and TRBJ2-7): DVKVTQSSRYLVKRTGEKVFLECVQDMDHENMFWYRQDPGLGLRLIYFSYDVKMKEKGDIPEGYSVSREKKERFSLILESASTNQTSMYLCASSLMGRRGEQYFGPGTRLTVT.

The rearrangement uses TRBV4-1 and TRBJ1-2; tentatively, D is TRBD1 (5 bases). The V and J ends lost 4 bases and 7 bases respectively, with 13 bases between them. This CDR3 region has 13 residues. Germline V gene sequence: CDR1 MGHRA, CDR2 YSYEKL. The CDR3 DNA is TGCGCCAGCAGCCGGGCAGGGTTGGTTGGCTACACCTTC. It is translated as CASSRAGLVGYTF.

The chain is built from TRBV2 and TRBJ1-1, with TRBD1 identical over 11 bases. There are 15 residues in the CDR3. Germline assignment: CDR1 SNHLY and CDR2 FYNNEI. J lost 3 bases, V lost 4 bases, and 4 bases had no gene match. As DNA, the CDR3 is TGTGCCAGCAGTGGGGACAGGGGGGTAGACACTGAAGCTTTCTTT. Translating gives CASSGDRGVDTEAFF. Using reference TRBV2 and TRBJ1-1 for the parts outside the CDR3, the full variable domain is EPEVTQTPSHQVTQMGQEVILRCVPISNHLYFYWYRQILGQKVEFLVSFYNNEISEKSEIFDDQFSVERPDGSNFTLKIRSTKLEDSAMYFCASSGDRGVDTEAFFGQGTRLTVV.

This clone was recorded once. The chain links TRBV30 to TRBJ2-1; unclear D gene. The CDR3 is 12 amino acids. The V end was cut by 1 base, the J end by 4 bases, with 5 bases between. Germline CDR1 reads GTSNPN; CDR2 reads SVGIG (reference sequence). In nucleotides, the CDR3 is TGTGCCTGGAGTGGATCATACAATGAGCAGTTCTTC. Protein sequence: CAWSGSYNEQFF.

J is TRBJ1-2 and V is TRBV4-1; possibly TRBD1 for D (6 bases). Trimming took off 1 base at V and 4 bases at J, with 19 bases between the two ends. Germline V lookup: CDR1 MGHRA, CDR2 YSYEKL. The CDR3 spans 17 residues. CDR3 DNA: TGCGCCAGCAGCCAAGCCACCCAACTTGGACAGCTCTATGGCTACACCTTC. Translating gives CASSQATQLGQLYGYTF.

This clone showed up just a few times. The genes are TRBV7-2 and TRBJ1-3, with D uncertain. The CDR3 is 15 amino acids. Germline assignment: CDR1 SGHTA and CDR2 FQGNSA. The V end lost 2 bases, the J end lost 0 bases, and 8 bases lay between the germline ends. The CDR3 bases are TGTGCCAGCAGCTTATTGGGGTTCTCTGGAAACACCATATATTTT. Its protein product is CASSLLGFSGNTIYF.

V is TRBV6-5 and J is TRBJ2-2, with 8 bases aligning to TRBD1. The CDR3 has 14 residues. Trimming at V came to 7 bases and at J to 7 bases, leaving 8 bases not matched to a gene. CDR1 is MNHEY and CDR2 is SVGAGI in the germline V gene. CDR3 residues: CASNAGGLGGELFF. For the CDR3, the DNA is TGTGCCAGCAACGCAGGGGGCCTGGGCGGGGAGCTGTTTTTT.

V gene TRBV11-3 combines with J gene TRBJ2-1; D assignment may be TRBD1 or TRBD2 (7 bases each). The V gene lost 6 bases and the J gene lost 2 bases, with 14 bases spanning the gap. CDR3 size: 15 residues. Germline V gives CDR1 SGHNT, CDR2 YENEEA. CDR3 DNA: TGTGCCAGCAGACTTCCAGGGGGGGCCTACAATGAGCAGTTCTTC. This codes for CASRLPGGAYNEQFF.

This clone has just one count. The chain employs TRBV27 and TRBJ1-2; 10 positions agree with TRBD1. CDR1 is MNHEY and CDR2 is SMNVEV in the germline V gene (reference sequence). The length of the CDR3 is 13 residues. The V segment lost 5 bases and the J segment 8 bases; nucleotides outside the gene matches: 5. This CDR3 reads CASSNSTGGGYTF. DNA for the CDR3: TGTGCCAGCAGTAACTCGACAGGGGGCGGCTACACCTTC.

The gene calls are TRBV4-3 and TRBJ2-3, with 10 bases fitting TRBD1. J was trimmed by 9 bases and V by 3 bases; bases with no gene match: 12. This CDR3 region has 16 residues. Per germline, CDR1 LGHNA and CDR2 YSLEER. CDR3 protein: CASSQGEGQGLGTQYF. In DNA form, the CDR3 reads TGCGCCAGCAGCCAGGGCGAGGGACAGGGGCTCGGGACGCAGTATTTT.

There are a few counts of this clone. The DNA for the CDR3 is TGTGCCAGCACTGGGGGTTACAGACTAGCGGGTGAATACTACGAGCAGTACTTC. This translates into CASTGGYRLAGEYYEQYF. This chain joins TRBV11-2 and TRBJ2-7; 10 bases align to TRBD2. CDR1 is SGHAT and CDR2 is FQNNGV in the germline V gene. J gave up 3 bases and V 7 bases, and 18 bases lay outside the gene matches. CDR3 length: 18 amino acids.

The J gene is TRBJ2-1, the V gene TRBV2; 10 bases line up with TRBD2. Germline loops: CDR1 SNHLY, CDR2 FYNNEI. The ends lost 6 bases at V and 10 bases at J; junction bases unmatched: 9. The CDR3 is made up of 14 amino acids. CDR3: CASRGAGGPWEQFF. CDR3 sequence (DNA): TGTGCCAGCAGGGGAGCGGGGGGGCCATGGGAGCAGTTCTTC.

The chain links TRBV10-3 to TRBJ1-2; 8 bases agree with TRBD1. Trimming cost V 2 bases and J 7 bases; bases outside gene matches: 9. This CDR3 is built from 15 residues. The germline gives CDR1 ENHRY, CDR2 SYGVKD. The CDR3 sequence is CAISEPTGAIPGYTF. CDR3 bases: TGTGCCATCAGTGAGCCGACAGGGGCAATCCCTGGCTACACCTTC.

V and J are TRBV10-3 and TRBJ2-7; 10 bases map to TRBD2. Trimming removed 6 bases from V and 5 bases from J; junction bases left unmatched: 7. From germline, CDR1 is ENHRY and CDR2 SYGVKD. The CDR3 totals 14 residues. In nucleotides, the CDR3 is TGTGCCATCAGGCTAGCGGGGGAGGCTAACGAGCAGTACTTC. Protein: CAIRLAGEANEQYF.

This clone is a singleton in its sample. The chain has TRBV3-1 (or the pseudogene TRBV3-2) and TRBJ2-1; D gene ambiguous. The CDR3 is made up of 13 amino acids. Germline V CDR1 and CDR2: LGHDT, YNNKEL (reference sequence). V was shortened by 3 bases and J by 2 bases, with 5 bases between the two germline ends. The CDR3, as DNA: TGTGCCAGCAGCCAGCTGACCTACAATGAGCAGTTCTTC. This translates into CASSQLTYNEQFF.